These T cell receptor beta chains were read from a single sample in a study of PD-1 blockade in classical Hodgkin lymphoma. TCRdb's table, derived via immunoSEQ multiplex PCR, lists solely in-frame clones and lacks some. The table shows roughly 20,000 clones, with 87% occurring only once. Sample: CD8+ T cells from blood. Receptor source: a human donor with classical Hodgkin lymphoma. CDR3s include the opening cysteine and the closing phenylalanine or tryptophan. Fields, in order: clone size, J gene, V gene, D gene, CDR3 DNA, CDR3 protein. The D gene is left open where the match is weak. The listing skips clone size in some rows; elsewhere it reads once, few, many or a size class.

clone_size: NA
j_call: TRBJ1-4
v_call: TRBV7-9
d_call: TRBD1
cdr3_nt: TGTGCCAGCAGCTTCAGTCGGACAGGGGCTAATGAAAAACTGTTTTTT
cdr3_aa: CASSFSRTGANEKLFF

clone_size: NA
j_call: TRBJ2-7
v_call: TRBV29-1
d_call: TRBD1
cdr3_nt: TGCAGCGTTGAGGTGACCGGGACAGGGCCCCAGAGAGGGGGTCTCGAGCAGTACTTC
cdr3_aa: CSVEVTGTGPQRGGLEQYF

clone_size: NA
j_call: TRBJ2-5
v_call: TRBV6-5
d_call: NA
cdr3_nt: TGTGCCAGCAGTTGGCAGGGGCAAGAGACCCAGTACTTC
cdr3_aa: CASSWQGQETQYF

clone_size: NA
j_call: TRBJ2-1
v_call: TRBV6-4
d_call: NA
cdr3_nt: TGTGCCAGCAGTGATGGGGGTGAGCAGTTCTTC
cdr3_aa: CASSDGGEQFF

clone_size: NA
j_call: TRBJ2-7
v_call: TRBV7-2
d_call: NA
cdr3_nt: TGTGCCAGCAGCTTAGGCCCCTCTAAGGAGCAGTACTTC
cdr3_aa: CASSLGPSKEQYF

clone_size: NA
j_call: TRBJ2-4
v_call: TRBV2
d_call: TRBD1
cdr3_nt: TGTGCCAGCAGATTACGGACAGGGGGCTCCAAAAACATTCAGTACTTC
cdr3_aa: CASRLRTGGSKNIQYF

clone_size: few
j_call: TRBJ1-6
v_call: TRBV6-5
d_call: NA
cdr3_nt: TGTGCCAGCAGTTACCAGGGGACGGGGAATTCACCCCTCCACTTT
cdr3_aa: CASSYQGTGNSPLHF

clone_size: NA
j_call: TRBJ1-3
v_call: TRBV11-2
d_call: NA
cdr3_nt: TGTGCCAGCAGCTTAGATGGGGGCCAGGGAAACACCATATATTTT
cdr3_aa: CASSLDGGQGNTIYF

clone_size: few
j_call: TRBJ1-1
v_call: TRBV7-9
d_call: NA
cdr3_nt: TGTGCCAGCCTCCCCTCGGACACCCTGGGTGAAGCTTTCTTT
cdr3_aa: CASLPSDTLGEAFF

clone_size: NA
j_call: TRBJ2-7
v_call: TRBV4-2
d_call: TRBD2
cdr3_nt: TGTGCCAGCAGCCAAGAATGGGGGGGGACCTACGAGCAGTACTTC
cdr3_aa: CASSQEWGGTYEQYF

clone_size: NA
j_call: TRBJ2-1
v_call: TRBV19
d_call: TRBD1
cdr3_nt: TGTGCCAGTAGTATCGCCAGGGGGCGAGAGCAGTTCTTC
cdr3_aa: CASSIARGREQFF

clone_size: NA
j_call: TRBJ2-7
v_call: TRBV29-1
d_call: NA
cdr3_nt: TGCAGCGTTGAAGAAAGGGACACGCATCAGTACTTC
cdr3_aa: CSVEERDTHQYF

clone_size: NA
j_call: TRBJ1-1
v_call: TRBV5-6
d_call: NA
cdr3_nt: TGTGCCAGCAGCTTGGGAACAGCCCGTGAAGCTTTCTTT
cdr3_aa: CASSLGTAREAFF

clone_size: NA
j_call: TRBJ2-3
v_call: TRBV5-6
d_call: NA
cdr3_nt: TGTGCCAGCAGCCCCTCAGGGGAGAGCACAGATACGCAGTATTTT
cdr3_aa: CASSPSGESTDTQYF

clone_size: once
j_call: TRBJ2-7
v_call: TRBV27
d_call: TRBD1
cdr3_nt: TGTGCCACGAGTGAACCGGGACAGGGTACCTACGAGCAGTACTTC
cdr3_aa: CATSEPGQGTYEQYF

clone_size: once
j_call: TRBJ2-5
v_call: TRBV19
d_call: NA
cdr3_nt: TGTGCCAGTAGTACCTCTACAGGGACGAAGACCCAGTACTTC
cdr3_aa: CASSTSTGTKTQYF

clone_size: NA
j_call: TRBJ1-2
v_call: TRBV11-2
d_call: TRBD1
cdr3_nt: TGTGCCAGCAGCTTGGGCGGGGGACAGCAGGCCTATGGCTACACCTTC
cdr3_aa: CASSLGGGQQAYGYTF

clone_size: few
j_call: TRBJ1-1
v_call: TRBV7-2
d_call: NA
cdr3_nt: TGTGCCAGCAGCTTGGGTAGTCCGGGGACTGAAGCTTTCTTT
cdr3_aa: CASSLGSPGTEAFF

clone_size: NA
j_call: TRBJ1-1
v_call: TRBV25-1
d_call: NA
cdr3_nt: TGTGCCAGCAGTGCCCTTCAGGGGTTTAGGACTGAAGCTTTCTTT
cdr3_aa: CASSALQGFRTEAFF

clone_size: NA
j_call: TRBJ1-1
v_call: TRBV7-3
d_call: NA
cdr3_nt: TGTGCCAGCAGCTTAACGTACCCGAACACTGAAGCTTTCTTT
cdr3_aa: CASSLTYPNTEAFF

clone_size: NA
j_call: TRBJ2-5
v_call: TRBV9
d_call: NA
cdr3_nt: TGTGCCAGCAGCGTAGTTGGGGGCCGGGAGACCCAGTACTTC
cdr3_aa: CASSVVGGRETQYF

clone_size: NA
j_call: TRBJ1-2
v_call: TRBV18
d_call: NA
cdr3_nt: TGTGCCAGCTCACATGTCAGGGCCCCCTCTAACTATGGCTACACCTTC
cdr3_aa: CASSHVRAPSNYGYTF

clone_size: NA
j_call: TRBJ1-2
v_call: TRBV11-1
d_call: TRBD1
cdr3_nt: TGTGCCAGCAGCCACAGGGGGGGAGGTGGCTACACCTTC
cdr3_aa: CASSHRGGGGYTF

clone_size: NA
j_call: TRBJ2-1
v_call: TRBV7-2
d_call: NA
cdr3_nt: TGTGCCAGCAGCATCCCCTCAGAAGGACCGGAGGAGGAGGAGCAGTTCTTC
cdr3_aa: CASSIPSEGPEEEEQFF

clone_size: NA
j_call: TRBJ1-2
v_call: TRBV10-3
d_call: NA
cdr3_nt: TGTGCCATCAGTGAGGTCGAGGGCTATGGCTACACCTTC
cdr3_aa: CAISEVEGYGYTF

clone_size: NA
j_call: TRBJ2-5
v_call: TRBV7-9
d_call: NA
cdr3_nt: TGTGCCAGCAGCGAAAAAACACAGGGGGGGCAAGAGACCCAGTACTTC
cdr3_aa: CASSEKTQGGQETQYF

clone_size: NA
j_call: TRBJ2-1
v_call: TRBV6-6
d_call: TRBD2
cdr3_nt: TGTGCCAGCACGCAGACTAGCGGGAGGGCCAATGAGCAGTTCTTC
cdr3_aa: CASTQTSGRANEQFF

clone_size: NA
j_call: TRBJ1-5
v_call: TRBV6-5
d_call: NA
cdr3_nt: TGTGCCAGCAGTTACTCGTGGGATAAGGGCCAGCCCCAGCATTTT
cdr3_aa: CASSYSWDKGQPQHF

clone_size: NA
j_call: TRBJ2-2
v_call: TRBV5-5
d_call: NA
cdr3_nt: TGTGCCAGCAGCACAAGGGCTGGACTTCTGAACACCGGGGAGCTGTTTTTT
cdr3_aa: CASSTRAGLLNTGELFF

clone_size: NA
j_call: TRBJ1-3
v_call: TRBV28
d_call: TRBD1
cdr3_nt: TGTGCCAGCAGTTTCCCGACAGGGTCAGTTTCTGGAAACACCATATATTTT
cdr3_aa: CASSFPTGSVSGNTIYF

clone_size: NA
j_call: TRBJ1-1
v_call: TRBV29-1
d_call: NA
cdr3_nt: TGCAGCGTCCCCCCCCCGGCTGCCCGGGGCACTGAAGCTTTCTTT
cdr3_aa: CSVPPPAARGTEAFF

clone_size: NA
j_call: TRBJ1-2
v_call: TRBV6-1
d_call: NA
cdr3_nt: TGTGCCAGCAGTGAAGTCTCTGAGCCCTACTATGGCTACACCTTC
cdr3_aa: CASSEVSEPYYGYTF

clone_size: NA
j_call: TRBJ2-1
v_call: TRBV7-9
d_call: NA
cdr3_nt: TGTGCCAGCTCCCGGCATGAGCAGTTCTTC
cdr3_aa: CASSRHEQFF

clone_size: NA
j_call: TRBJ2-3
v_call: TRBV6-4
d_call: TRBD1
cdr3_nt: TGTGCCAGCAGTGAGACAGGGACGGATACGCAGTATTTT
cdr3_aa: CASSETGTDTQYF

clone_size: once
j_call: TRBJ2-2
v_call: TRBV5-4
d_call: TRBD1
cdr3_nt: TGTGCCAGCAGCTCAGGACAGGGGGTAAAGGGAACCGGGGAGCTGTTTTTT
cdr3_aa: CASSSGQGVKGTGELFF

clone_size: NA
j_call: TRBJ2-7
v_call: TRBV7-2
d_call: NA
cdr3_nt: TGTGCCAGCAGCTTAATTCCAGCCTACGAGCAGTACTTC
cdr3_aa: CASSLIPAYEQYF

clone_size: NA
j_call: TRBJ1-1
v_call: TRBV4-1
d_call: NA
cdr3_nt: TGCGCCAGCAGCCCCAAACATAAGAACACTGAAGCTTTCTTT
cdr3_aa: CASSPKHKNTEAFF

clone_size: NA
j_call: TRBJ2-1
v_call: TRBV4-1
d_call: NA
cdr3_nt: TGCGCCAGCAGCCAAGAGGGTAGAGGCAATGAGCAGTTCTTC
cdr3_aa: CASSQEGRGNEQFF

clone_size: NA
j_call: TRBJ2-2
v_call: TRBV6-7
d_call: NA
cdr3_nt: TGTGCCAGCAGTATCACAGGGTCCGGGGAGCTGTTTTTT
cdr3_aa: CASSITGSGELFF

clone_size: NA
j_call: TRBJ1-2
v_call: TRBV4-1
d_call: NA
cdr3_nt: TGCGCCAGCAGCCTTGAATGGGCACCGGGGAACTATGGCTACACCTTC
cdr3_aa: CASSLEWAPGNYGYTF

clone_size: NA
j_call: TRBJ1-1
v_call: TRBV7-9
d_call: NA
cdr3_nt: TGTGCCAGCAGCTCTCAAACAGGGTCGGACACTGAAGCTTTCTTT
cdr3_aa: CASSSQTGSDTEAFF

clone_size: NA
j_call: TRBJ2-1
v_call: TRBV7-2
d_call: TRBD1
cdr3_nt: TGTGCCAGCAGCACACAGGGGGCTTTAGGGGAGCAGTTCTTC
cdr3_aa: CASSTQGALGEQFF

clone_size: NA
j_call: TRBJ1-3
v_call: TRBV4-3
d_call: NA
cdr3_nt: TGCGCCAGCAGCCAAGATCGATGGGTAGGAAACACCATATATTTT
cdr3_aa: CASSQDRWVGNTIYF

clone_size: NA
j_call: TRBJ1-2
v_call: TRBV6-5
d_call: NA
cdr3_nt: TGTGCCAGCAGTTACTCAGTAGCAGCCTATGGCTACACCTTC
cdr3_aa: CASSYSVAAYGYTF

clone_size: NA
j_call: TRBJ2-7
v_call: TRBV5-5
d_call: NA
cdr3_nt: TGTGCCAGCAGCTTGCTACGGGGCAGGGAGCAGTACTTC
cdr3_aa: CASSLLRGREQYF

clone_size: NA
j_call: TRBJ2-6
v_call: TRBV10-2
d_call: NA
cdr3_nt: TGCGCCAGCGCGGCGGGCCCACACTCTGGGGCCAACGTCCTGACTTTC
cdr3_aa: CASAAGPHSGANVLTF

clone_size: NA
j_call: TRBJ1-1
v_call: TRBV7-2
d_call: NA
cdr3_nt: TGTGCCAGCAGCCTCAGGATGAACACTGAAGCTTTCTTT
cdr3_aa: CASSLRMNTEAFF

clone_size: NA
j_call: TRBJ1-2
v_call: TRBV7-8
d_call: TRBD1
cdr3_nt: TGTGCCAGCAGGGAGCAGGGGGCTTATGGCTACACCTTC
cdr3_aa: CASREQGAYGYTF

clone_size: NA
j_call: TRBJ2-2
v_call: TRBV21-1
d_call: NA
cdr3_nt: TGTGCCAGCGGGACTAGCGGGGGCCTTTCGAACACCGGGGAGCTGTTTTTT
cdr3_aa: CASGTSGGLSNTGELFF

clone_size: NA
j_call: TRBJ1-1
v_call: TRBV7-3
d_call: NA
cdr3_nt: TGTGCCAGCAGCCGGGATGTGAACACTGAAGCTTTCTTT
cdr3_aa: CASSRDVNTEAFF

clone_size: NA
j_call: TRBJ1-1
v_call: TRBV6-5
d_call: NA
cdr3_nt: TGTGCCAGCAGTTACTCGCGTGGAAACACTGAAGCTTTCTTT
cdr3_aa: CASSYSRGNTEAFF